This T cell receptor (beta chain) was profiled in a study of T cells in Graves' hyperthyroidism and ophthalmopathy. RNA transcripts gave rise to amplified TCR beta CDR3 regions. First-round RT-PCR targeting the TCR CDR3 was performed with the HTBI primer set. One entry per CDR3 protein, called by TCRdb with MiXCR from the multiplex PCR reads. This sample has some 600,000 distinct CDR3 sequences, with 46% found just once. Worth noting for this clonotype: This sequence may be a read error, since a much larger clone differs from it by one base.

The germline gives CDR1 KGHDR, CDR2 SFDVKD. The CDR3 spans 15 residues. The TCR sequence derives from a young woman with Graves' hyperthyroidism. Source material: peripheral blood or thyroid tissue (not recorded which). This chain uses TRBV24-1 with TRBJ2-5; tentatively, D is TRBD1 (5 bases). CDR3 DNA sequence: TGTGCCAGCAGTGATTCCCCAGGGCGAAGAGAGACCCAGTACTTC. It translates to CASSDSPGRRETQYF.